One sample yielded the 15 T cell receptor beta chains listed below, sequenced in a study of cytomegalovirus exposure and HLA in healthy donors. Amplification used 60 Vbeta primers and 13 Jbeta primers. Produced via immunoSEQ multiplex PCR; TCRdb's table is partial and in-frame only. The sample yields under 150,000 clones, around 85% seen once. The specimen sequenced was PBMCs. The receptors come from a young woman in good health and CMV-seropositive.

The gene calls are TRBV7-9 and TRBJ2-1; 7 bases align to TRBD2. This CDR3 is 13 amino acids long. The germline V gene has CDR1 SEHNR and CDR2 FQNEAQ (reference sequence). Trimming removed 8 bases from V and 7 bases from J; junction bases left unmatched: 8. CDR3 sequence (DNA): TGTGCCAGCGTGTCCAGCGGGGATAATGAGCAGTTCTTC. Its translation is CASVSSGDNEQFF.

The rearrangement links TRBV4-1 to TRBJ2-5; 12 bases match TRBD2. The CDR3 has 15 residues. J gave up 5 bases and V 4 bases, and 5 bases lay outside the gene matches. Germline loops: CDR1 MGHRA, CDR2 YSYEKL. Here the CDR3 DNA reads TGCGCCAGCAGCCCCCTAGCGGGGGGGCTGGAGACCCAGTACTTC. This sequence encodes CASSPLAGGLETQYF.

With regard to this clone: The sample has other DNA sequences that encode this CDR3 too. This sequence joins TRBV19 and TRBJ2-7; D may be TRBD2 (5 bases). Per the germline V gene, CDR1 is LNHDA and CDR2 is SQIVND (reference sequence). V lost 3 bases and J 4 bases, leaving 7 bases between the germline ends. CDR3 length: 12 amino acids. As DNA, the CDR3 is TGTGCCAGTAGTATCGCGGGTTACGAGCAGTACTTC. Amino acid sequence: CASSIAGYEQYF.

The rearrangement uses TRBV23-1 and TRBJ2-5; TRBD2 matches 12 bases. TRBV23-1 is reported as an ORF; its role is uncertain. J lost 7 bases, V lost 2 bases, and 8 bases had no gene match. The CDR3 covers 16 residues. Written as DNA, the CDR3 is TGCGCCAGCAGTCAAGGGACTAGCGGGCCTCCGAGGACCCAGTACTTC. Protein product: CASSQGTSGPPRTQYF.

This clone was seen a few times. The chain carries TRBV30 and TRBJ1-2; D gene unclear. This CDR3 is built from 12 residues. V was pared by 4 bases and J by 5 bases, with 11 bases between. Looked up from germline, CDR1 is GTSNPN and CDR2 is SVGIG (reference sequence). DNA for the CDR3: TGTGCCTGGACCCTCCGGGGTTATGGCTACACCTTC. Amino acids: CAWTLRGYGYTF.

This chain joins TRBV5-1 and TRBJ2-5; D perhaps matches TRBD2 (6 bases). The germline CDR1 and CDR2 sequences are SGHRS and YFSETQ. V lost 0 bases to trimming and J lost 5 bases, with 14 bases between them. The CDR3 consists of 15 residues. The CDR3, as DNA: TGCGCCAGCAGCTTGGGGGACTTCCGAGGGGAGACCCAGTACTTC. It translates to CASSLGDFRGETQYF.

The J gene is TRBJ2-1, the V gene TRBV30; 7 bases are a match to TRBD2. Germline CDR1 and CDR2: GTSNPN and SVGIG (reference sequence). The CDR3 totals 14 residues. The V segment lost 2 bases and the J segment 4 bases; nucleotides outside the gene matches: 5. This chain's CDR3 is CAWSSGIGYNEQFF. CDR3 nucleotides: TGTGCCTGGAGTAGCGGGATAGGGTACAATGAGCAGTTCTTC.

The V and J genes are TRBV7-9 and TRBJ1-1, with D possibly matching TRBD1 (6 bases). CDR3 length: 14 residues. CDR1 is SEHNR and CDR2 is FQNEAQ in the germline V gene (reference sequence). Trimming left V 10 bases short and J 3 bases short, with 18 bases between. The CDR3 loop is CATTGSVAYTEAFF. DNA for the CDR3: TGTGCCACCACAGGGTCGGTAGCGTACACTGAAGCTTTCTTT.

The chain is built from TRBV18 and TRBJ2-3, with TRBD2 identical over 14 bases. Looked up from germline, CDR1 is KGHSH and CDR2 is LQKENI. The junction had 1 base not matched to a gene; V was cut back by 3 bases and J by 2 bases. This CDR3 is 16 amino acids long. The CDR3 spells CASSPGLAGVTDTQYF. CDR3 nucleotide sequence: TGTGCCAGCTCACCGGGACTAGCGGGAGTCACAGATACGCAGTATTTT.

The chain employs TRBV28 and TRBJ2-2, with TRBD2 identical over 9 bases. The CDR3 spans 15 residues. V gave up 6 bases and J gave up 6 bases; unmatched junction bases: 8. Germline V gene lookup returns CDR1 MDHEN and CDR2 SYDVKM. For the CDR3, the DNA is TGTGCCAGCAGGACCGGGACTAGCAGGGCCGGGGAGCTGTTTTTT. Translated, it gives CASRTGTSRAGELFF.

On this clone itself: Given the absence of the conserved phenylalanine or tryptophan at the CDR3 end, a read error is likely. No DNA is shown, since the ends of the CDR3 on it are uncertain; the CDR3 is the one TCRdb lists. The chain has TRBV28 and TRBJ2-3; the table assigns TRBD2, which was not confirmed against the DNA. Germline-derived CDR1 and CDR2 are MDHEN and SYDVKM. The CDR3 adds up to 13 amino acids, both ends counted. CDR3 residues: CASSYRLGLAGEL.

This chain joins TRBV19 and TRBJ1-2; a weak D match, TRBD1 (5 bases). V dropped 6 bases and J dropped 6 bases, with 20 bases sitting between them. The V gene's germline CDR1 is LNHDA and CDR2 SQIVND (reference sequence). The CDR3 totals 15 residues. The CDR3 sequence: CASSLQGSLSDGYTF. DNA of the CDR3: TGTGCCAGTAGCCTTCAGGGATCCCTATCGGATGGCTACACCTTC.

The chain carries TRBV2 and TRBJ1-5; unclear D gene. CDR3 length: 13 amino acids. The V end was cut by 7 bases, the J end by 5 bases, with 12 bases between. In germline, CDR1 is SNHLY, CDR2 FYNNEI. The DNA for the CDR3 is TGTGCCAGCAAGAGTGAAGCGGATCAGCCCCAGCATTTT. Its translation: CASKSEADQPQHF.

In its sample, this clone was seen a few times. The chain carries TRBV6-1 and TRBJ2-7; D uncertain. Trimming shortened V by 7 bases and J by 0 bases, and 13 bases separated the two germline ends. The germline V gene has CDR1 MNHNS and CDR2 SASEGT. There are 14 residues in the CDR3. The CDR3 loop is CASNRVGFSYEQYF. In DNA form, the CDR3 reads TGTGCCAGCAACCGAGTCGGGTTCTCCTACGAGCAGTACTTC.

V is TRBV7-9 and J is TRBJ1-6; D is perhaps TRBD1 (5 bases). Trimming cost V 8 bases and J 14 bases, with 10 bases left between them. Germline V gives CDR1 SEHNR, CDR2 FQNEAQ (reference sequence). The CDR3 covers 10 residues. In nucleotides, the CDR3 is TGTGCCAGCGGGCGGGGGACCCTCCACTTT. Translated: CASGRGTLHF.